The T cell receptor beta chain under discussion was sequenced for a study of T cell responses to AZD1222 COVID-19 vaccine. Study details: Second-dose groups at about 4 or about 12 weeks were pooled.

The V end was cut by 5 bases, the J end by 3 bases, with 8 bases between. The CDR3 is 13 residues long. For this clone: No antigen is known for it.

General observations from the study: All repertoire sampling was performed exclusively after the peak T cell response. Spike-wide vaccine-associated CD4 TCRs dominated at 160-218 and 743-854. Spike-specific TCRs gained breadth and depth after people received two AZD1222 doses.

Profiling relied on immunoSEQ multiplex PCR, and the TCRdb table lists in-frame clones only, not all of them. The repertoire consists of 90,000 to 150,000 clones, with around nine tenths occurring once and the leading ten covering roughly 3.5%. The receptor's source is an adult in good health. Sample: peripheral blood, taken on day 0 of AZD1222 vaccination. The chain has TRBV12-3 or TRBV12-4 and TRBJ1-5; D remains unclear. The CDR3 sequence: CASSHLSNQPQHF. DNA of the CDR3: TGTGCCAGCAGTCATCTATCCAATCAGCCCCAGCATTTT.